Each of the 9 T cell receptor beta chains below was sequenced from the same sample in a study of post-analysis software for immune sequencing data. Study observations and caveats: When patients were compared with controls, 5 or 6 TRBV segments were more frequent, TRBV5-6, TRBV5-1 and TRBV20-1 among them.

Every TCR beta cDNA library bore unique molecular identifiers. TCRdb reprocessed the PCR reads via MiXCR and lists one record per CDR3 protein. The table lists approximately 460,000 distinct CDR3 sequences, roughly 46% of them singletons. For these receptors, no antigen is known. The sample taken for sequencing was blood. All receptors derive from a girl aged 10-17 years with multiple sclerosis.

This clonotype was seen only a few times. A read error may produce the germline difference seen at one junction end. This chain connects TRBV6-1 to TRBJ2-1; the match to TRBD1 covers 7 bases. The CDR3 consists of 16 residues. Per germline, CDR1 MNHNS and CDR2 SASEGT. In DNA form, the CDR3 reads TGTGTCAGCAGCGTCGAACGGGACAGCCCCTACAATGAGCAGTTCTTC. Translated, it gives CVSSVERDSPYNEQFF.

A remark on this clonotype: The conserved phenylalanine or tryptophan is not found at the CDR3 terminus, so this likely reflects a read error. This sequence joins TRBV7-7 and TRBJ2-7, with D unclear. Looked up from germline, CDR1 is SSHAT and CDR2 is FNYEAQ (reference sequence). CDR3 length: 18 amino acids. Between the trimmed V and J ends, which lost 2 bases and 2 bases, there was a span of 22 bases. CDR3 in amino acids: CASSLIVGNLGSPYEQYC. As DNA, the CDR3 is TGTGCCAGCAGCTTAATCGTGGGAAATTTAGGCAGTCCCTACGAGCAGTACTGC.

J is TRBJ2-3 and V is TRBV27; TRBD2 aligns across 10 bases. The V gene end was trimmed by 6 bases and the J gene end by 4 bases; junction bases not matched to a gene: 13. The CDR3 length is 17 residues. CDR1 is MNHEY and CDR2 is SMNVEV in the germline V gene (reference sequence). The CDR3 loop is CASRNLAGDTPADTQYF. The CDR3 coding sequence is TGTGCCAGCAGAAATCTAGCGGGAGATACTCCGGCAGATACGCAGTATTTT.

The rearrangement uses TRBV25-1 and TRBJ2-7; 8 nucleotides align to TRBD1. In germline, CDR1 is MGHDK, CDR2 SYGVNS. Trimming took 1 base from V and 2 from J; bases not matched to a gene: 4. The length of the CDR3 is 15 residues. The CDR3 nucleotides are TGTGCCAGCAGTGAATGGGAGGACAGGGCCTACGAGCAGTACTTC. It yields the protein CASSEWEDRAYEQYF.

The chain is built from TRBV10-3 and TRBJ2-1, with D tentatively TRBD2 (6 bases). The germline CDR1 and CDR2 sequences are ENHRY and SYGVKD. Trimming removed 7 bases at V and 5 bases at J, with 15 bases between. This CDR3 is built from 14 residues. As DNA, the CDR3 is TGTGCCATCAACCCCGGGGCGGGACACAATGAGCAGTTCTTC. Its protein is CAINPGAGHNEQFF.

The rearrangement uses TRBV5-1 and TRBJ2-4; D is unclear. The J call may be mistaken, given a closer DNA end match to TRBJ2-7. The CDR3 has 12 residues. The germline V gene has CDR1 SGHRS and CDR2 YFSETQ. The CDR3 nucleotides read TGCGCCAGCAGCTGGCACGGTAGCGAGCAGTACTTC. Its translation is CASSWHGSEQYF.

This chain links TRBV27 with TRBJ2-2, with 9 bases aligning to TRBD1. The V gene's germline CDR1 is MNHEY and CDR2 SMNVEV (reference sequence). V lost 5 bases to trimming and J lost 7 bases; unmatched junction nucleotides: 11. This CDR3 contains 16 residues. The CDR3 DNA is TGTGCCAGCAGTACGGGACAGGGCAGGATTCACGGGGAGCTGTTTTTT. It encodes CASSTGQGRIHGELFF.

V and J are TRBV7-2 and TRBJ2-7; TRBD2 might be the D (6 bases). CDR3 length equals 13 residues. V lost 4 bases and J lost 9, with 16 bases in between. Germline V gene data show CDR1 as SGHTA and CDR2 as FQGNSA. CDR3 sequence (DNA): TGTGCCAGCAGCTCCCGGGGGATAGGTCGGCAGTACTTC. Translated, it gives CASSSRGIGRQYF.

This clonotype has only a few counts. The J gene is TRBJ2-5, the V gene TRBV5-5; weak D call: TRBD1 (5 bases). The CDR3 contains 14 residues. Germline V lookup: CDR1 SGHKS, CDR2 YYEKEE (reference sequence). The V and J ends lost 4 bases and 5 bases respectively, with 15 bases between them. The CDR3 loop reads CASSQLTVSETQYF. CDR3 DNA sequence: TGTGCCAGCAGCCAACTGACAGTTAGCGAGACCCAGTACTTC.